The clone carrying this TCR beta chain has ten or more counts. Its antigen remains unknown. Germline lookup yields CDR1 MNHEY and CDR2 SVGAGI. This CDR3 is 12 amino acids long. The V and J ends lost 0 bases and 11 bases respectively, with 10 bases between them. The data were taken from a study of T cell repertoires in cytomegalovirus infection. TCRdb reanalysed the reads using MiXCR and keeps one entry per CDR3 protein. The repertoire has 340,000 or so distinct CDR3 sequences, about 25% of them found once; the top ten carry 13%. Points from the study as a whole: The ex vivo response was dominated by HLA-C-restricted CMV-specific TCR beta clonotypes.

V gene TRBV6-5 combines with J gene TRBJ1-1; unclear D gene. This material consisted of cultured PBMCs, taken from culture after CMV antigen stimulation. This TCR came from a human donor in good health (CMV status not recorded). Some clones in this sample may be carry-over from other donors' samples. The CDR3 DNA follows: TGTGCCAGCAGTTACTCGGGCGTTGCGGCTTTCTTT. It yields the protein CASSYSGVAAFF.